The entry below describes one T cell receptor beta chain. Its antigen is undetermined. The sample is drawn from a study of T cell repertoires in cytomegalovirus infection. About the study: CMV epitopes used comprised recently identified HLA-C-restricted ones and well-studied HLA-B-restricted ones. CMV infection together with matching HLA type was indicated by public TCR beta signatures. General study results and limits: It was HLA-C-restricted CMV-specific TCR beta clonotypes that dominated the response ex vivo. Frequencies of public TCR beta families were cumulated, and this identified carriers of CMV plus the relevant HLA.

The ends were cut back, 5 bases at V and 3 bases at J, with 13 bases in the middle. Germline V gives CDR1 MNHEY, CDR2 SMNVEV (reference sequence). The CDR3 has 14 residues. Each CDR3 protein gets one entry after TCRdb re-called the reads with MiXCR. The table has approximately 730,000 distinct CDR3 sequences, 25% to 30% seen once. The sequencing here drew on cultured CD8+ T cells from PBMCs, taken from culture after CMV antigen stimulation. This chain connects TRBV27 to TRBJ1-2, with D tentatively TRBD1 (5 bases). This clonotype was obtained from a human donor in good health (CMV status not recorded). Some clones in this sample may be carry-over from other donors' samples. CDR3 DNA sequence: TGTGCCAGCAGTACAGGCGCCCCGTACTATGGCTACACCTTC. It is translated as CASSTGAPYYGYTF.